The 31 T cell receptor beta chains presented below share a single source sample, sequenced in a study of blood T cell repertoires in COVID-19. Here immunoSEQ multiplex PCR was the method, and the copy in TCRdb shows in-frame clones only, minus some. The data contain 310,000 or so clones, around 90% of them singletons. The sample was peripheral blood. All receptors derive from a man aged 25-45 years with COVID-19, enrolled during active disease.

The gene calls are TRBV5-5 and TRBJ1-2; D is unclear. CDR1 and CDR2 (germline): SGHKS, YYEKEE (reference sequence). The germline V and J ends were trimmed by 5 bases and 6 bases, with 20 bases remaining between them. The CDR3 consists of 15 residues. The CDR3 is CASSSWRLGIDGYTF. The CDR3 region has the DNA TGTGCCAGCAGTTCATGGAGGCTGGGTATAGATGGCTACACCTTC.

With regard to this clone: Other nucleotide sequences from this sample produce the same CDR3. The chain combines TRBV28 with TRBJ1-2; no clear D. Trimming took 2 bases from V and 4 from J, leaving 5 bases between them. The CDR3 extends over 12 amino acids. The germline gives CDR1 MDHEN, CDR2 SYDVKM. The CDR3 sequence: CASSLGLYGYTF. In nucleotides, the CDR3 is TGTGCCAGCAGTTTAGGCCTCTATGGCTACACCTTC.

The J gene is TRBJ1-5, the V gene TRBV6-5; possibly TRBD1 for D (5 bases). Deletions cut 4 bases from V and 4 bases from J, with 8 bases between. Per germline, CDR1 MNHEY and CDR2 SVGAGI. The CDR3 length is 13 residues. This CDR3 is CASSFGTNQPQHF. The CDR3 region has the DNA TGTGCCAGCAGTTTCGGGACTAATCAGCCCCAGCATTTT.

The DNA of the CDR3 is TGTGCCAGTAGTCTCCAGGGGGTTGGGTACAATGAGCAGTTCTTC. Translation: CASSLQGVGYNEQFF. The V call is TRBV19, the J call TRBJ2-1; 7 positions match TRBD1. The CDR3 runs 15 residues. The germline V gene has CDR1 LNHDA and CDR2 SQIVND (reference sequence). V lost 5 bases and J lost 4; bases outside the gene matches: 8.

V and J are TRBV4-1 and TRBJ1-5, with D possibly being TRBD1 (5 bases). Germline loops: CDR1 MGHRA, CDR2 YSYEKL. V was cut by 4 bases and J by 1 base, with 14 bases left in between. The CDR3 loop spans 16 amino acids. CDR3 sequence reads: CASSPSAGASNQPQHF. The CDR3 DNA reads TGCGCCAGCAGCCCCTCGGCTGGGGCCAGCAATCAGCCCCAGCATTTT.

V is TRBV7-9 and J is TRBJ1-6, with 7 bases lining up with TRBD1. V dropped 4 bases and J dropped 8; count of bases not matched to a gene: 17. Per germline, CDR1 SEHNR and CDR2 FQNEAQ (reference sequence). The CDR3 has 18 residues. CDR3: CASSSQTKSGQDHSPLHF. CDR3 nucleotide sequence: TGTGCCAGCAGCTCGCAGACGAAATCCGGACAGGACCATTCACCCCTCCACTTT.

The gene calls are TRBV9 and TRBJ2-2, with 8 bases lining up with TRBD2. The ends lost 2 bases at V and 4 bases at J; junction bases unmatched: 4. Germline values: CDR1 SGDLS, CDR2 YYNGEE. The CDR3 has 15 amino acids. The CDR3 bases are TGTGCCAGCAGCGTCGGACTAGCTGTCACCGGGGAGCTGTTTTTT. This translates into CASSVGLAVTGELFF.

J is TRBJ2-2 and V is TRBV2; D call uncertain. This CDR3 contains 14 residues. Looked up from germline, CDR1 is SNHLY and CDR2 is FYNNEI. V lost 1 base to trimming and J lost 5 bases, with 8 bases between them. The CDR3: CASSEVRRTGELFF. For the CDR3, the DNA is TGTGCCAGCAGTGAAGTTCGGAGAACCGGGGAGCTGTTTTTT.

The table lists this clone with a count of one. This rearrangement joins TRBV3-1 (or the pseudogene TRBV3-2) to TRBJ2-1; D is uncertain. This CDR3 is built from 15 residues. Germline CDR1 is LGHDT and CDR2 is YNNKEL (reference sequence). V lost 0 bases and J lost 1, with 7 bases in between. CDR3 in DNA: TGTGCCAGCAGCCAAGATTGGGCGTCCTACAATGAGCAGTTCTTC. This codes for CASSQDWASYNEQFF.

The chain combines TRBV2 with TRBJ1-6, with D unclear. The length of the CDR3 is 16 residues. V lost 2 bases, J lost 1 base, and 9 bases lay in between. Germline-derived CDR1 and CDR2 are SNHLY and FYNNEI. Here the CDR3 DNA reads TGTGCCAGCAGTGAATGGTCAGAATCCTATAATTCACCCCTCCACTTT. Its translation: CASSEWSESYNSPLHF.

This clone was recorded only once. The rearrangement joins TRBV24-1 to TRBJ2-5, with D perhaps TRBD2 (5 bases). Germline V CDR1 and CDR2: KGHDR, SFDVKD. Trimming removed 1 base at V and 1 base at J, with 9 bases between. CDR3 length: 15 residues. The CDR3 nucleotides are TGTGCCACCAGTGATTTAAGGGAGCCCCAAGAGACCCAGTACTTC. Residues: CATSDLREPQETQYF.

This rearrangement joins TRBV7-2 to TRBJ1-5; D not resolved. V was shortened by 4 bases and J by 2 bases, with 9 bases between the two germline ends. Per the germline V gene, CDR1 is SGHTA and CDR2 is FQGNSA. This CDR3 region has 14 residues. CDR3 coding DNA: TGTGCCAGCAGCTCGGGAGCGGGCAATCAGCCCCAGCATTTT. It translates to CASSSGAGNQPQHF.

This chain links TRBV6-1 with TRBJ2-7; 11 bases fit TRBD2. After removal of 3 bases from V and 1 base from J, the junction contained 5 bases not matched to a gene. Per the germline V gene, CDR1 is MNHNS and CDR2 is SASEGT. This CDR3 contains 16 residues. The CDR3 region has the DNA TGTGCCAGCAGTGAGGGAGGGACTAGCGGATCCTACGAGCAGTACTTC. Its translation is CASSEGGTSGSYEQYF.

The chain links TRBV30 to TRBJ1-5; maybe TRBD1 (5 bases). Germline V gene data show CDR1 as GTSNPN and CDR2 as SVGIG (reference sequence). The CDR3 length is 16 residues. V lost 0 bases and J lost 4, with 16 bases in between. Written as DNA, the CDR3 is TGTGCCTGGAGTGTTTATACGGGGGTCCTAAATCAGCCCCAGCATTTT. It yields the protein CAWSVYTGVLNQPQHF.

This rearrangement joins TRBV3-1 (or the pseudogene TRBV3-2) to TRBJ1-1; a weak D match, TRBD1 (6 bases). Between the trimmed V and J ends, which lost 2 bases and 0 bases, there was a span of 22 bases. The germline gives CDR1 LGHDT, CDR2 YNNKEL (reference sequence). This CDR3 comprises 19 residues. The CDR3 DNA follows: TGTGCCAGCAGCCAACCATCTCCTCGAACAGGGCCTATGAACACTGAAGCTTTCTTT. Its translation is CASSQPSPRTGPMNTEAFF.

The V and J genes are TRBV27 and TRBJ2-7; possibly TRBD2 for D (6 bases). The length of the CDR3 is 16 residues. Trimming shortened V by 2 bases and J by 2 bases, and 16 bases separated the two germline ends. Germline-derived CDR1 and CDR2 are MNHEY and SMNVEV (reference sequence). In DNA form, the CDR3 reads TGTGCCAGCAGTTTAGCCACGGGAGCCCGCCCCTACGAGCAGTACTTC. Translation gives CASSLATGARPYEQYF.

The CDR3 protein is CASSLVQGRGANVLTF. The DNA of the CDR3 is TGTGCCAGCAGCTTAGTCCAGGGGCGCGGGGCCAACGTCCTGACTTTC. The V and J genes are TRBV11-2 and TRBJ2-6, with D possibly TRBD1 on 6 matching bases. The germline V gene has CDR1 SGHAT and CDR2 FQNNGV. V lost 1 base, J lost 4 bases, and 11 bases lay in between. This CDR3 spans 16 amino acids.

In its sample, this clone was seen a few times. The CDR3 protein is CASSLSSGRLYEQYF. The DNA of the CDR3 is TGTGCCAGCAGTTTATCTAGCGGGAGGCTCTACGAGCAGTACTTC. The rearrangement uses TRBV28 and TRBJ2-7; 11 bases fit TRBD2. The CDR3 runs 15 residues. Germline V gene data show CDR1 as MDHEN and CDR2 as SYDVKM. The V segment lost 1 base and the J segment 3 bases; nucleotides outside the gene matches: 2.

The V call is TRBV25-1, the J call TRBJ2-1, with D possibly being TRBD2 (5 bases). There are 14 residues in the CDR3. V dropped 2 bases and J dropped 5 bases, with 10 bases sitting between them. Germline V gene lookup returns CDR1 MGHDK and CDR2 SYGVNS. CDR3 amino acids: CASSEEGTHNEQFF. The CDR3 region has the DNA TGTGCCAGCAGTGAAGAGGGAACCCACAATGAGCAGTTCTTC.

Points on this clone: The junction shows a germline mismatch at one end, possibly a read error. J is TRBJ1-4 and V is TRBV11-2; D ambiguous. This CDR3 has 13 amino acids. CDR1 and CDR2 (germline): SGHAT, FQNNGV. The CDR3: CASSLEINEKLFF. The CDR3 DNA follows: TGTGCCAGCAGTTTAGAAATAAATGAAAAACTGTTTTTT.

The genes are TRBV30 and TRBJ2-5; 10 nucleotides line up with TRBD2. Trimming at V came to 0 bases and at J to 5 bases, leaving 3 bases not matched to a gene. The CDR3 consists of 14 residues. CDR1 GTSNPN and CDR2 SVGIG come from the germline V gene (reference sequence). The CDR3 coding sequence is TGTGCCTGGAGTGTCGGGACTAGCGACGAGACCCAGTACTTC. Amino acid sequence: CAWSVGTSDETQYF. Together with reference TRBV30 and TRBJ2-5, the CDR3 gives the full variable domain: SQTIHQWPATLVQPVGSPLSLECTVEGTSNPNLYWYRQAAGRGLQLLFYSVGIGQISSEVPQNLSASRPQDRQFILSSKKLLLSDSGFYLCAWSVGTSDETQYFGPGTRLLVL.

The chain recombines TRBV29-1 with TRBJ1-5; D call uncertain. The germline V gene encodes CDR1 SQVTM and CDR2 ANQGSEA. The CDR3 runs 13 residues. The germline V and J ends were trimmed by 5 bases and 3 bases, with 11 bases remaining between them. CDR3 sequence: CSVSSSDNQPQHF. In nucleotides, the CDR3 is TGCAGCGTTTCGAGCTCCGACAATCAGCCCCAGCATTTT.

This rearrangement joins TRBV3-1 (or the pseudogene TRBV3-2) to TRBJ2-1; D may be TRBD2 (9 bases). V lost 1 base, J lost 8 bases, and 33 bases lay in between. Germline V lookup: CDR1 LGHDT, CDR2 YNNKEL (reference sequence). This CDR3 has 21 residues. DNA of the CDR3: TGTGCCAGCAGCCAAGCCCCAGGACAGGGTTATCAGGGCGGGAGGGCTGATGAGCAGTTCTTC. Its protein is CASSQAPGQGYQGGRADEQFF.

V is TRBV6-5 and J is TRBJ1-3, with 7 bases that match TRBD1. V shed 4 bases and J 4 bases; nucleotides not matched to a gene: 1. This CDR3 has 13 amino acids. Germline V lookup: CDR1 MNHEY, CDR2 SVGAGI. The CDR3 region has the DNA TGTGCCAGCAGTTTGGGACAGGGAAACACCATATATTTT. Protein product: CASSLGQGNTIYF.

Here the CDR3 reads CASSLGARERETQYF. CDR3 bases: TGCGCCAGCAGCTTGGGGGCGCGGGAGCGTGAGACCCAGTACTTC. The genes are TRBV5-1 and TRBJ2-5; 7 bases are shared with TRBD2. The CDR3 totals 15 residues. Trimming took 0 bases from V and 5 from J; bases not matched to a gene: 7. Germline assignment: CDR1 SGHRS and CDR2 YFSETQ.

V usage is TRBV3-1 (or the pseudogene TRBV3-2) and J usage is TRBJ1-1, with 9 bases aligning to TRBD1. From germline, CDR1 is LGHDT and CDR2 YNNKEL (reference sequence). V shed 3 bases and J 5 bases; nucleotides not matched to a gene: 4. CDR3 length: 14 residues. CDR3 sequence reads: CASSHRDRETEAFF. The CDR3 region has the DNA TGTGCCAGCAGCCATCGGGACAGGGAAACTGAAGCTTTCTTT.

The chain recombines TRBV7-6 with TRBJ2-7; TRBD2 might be the D (6 bases). CDR3 length: 17 residues. The ends were cut back, 3 bases at V and 1 base at J, with 19 bases in the middle. CDR1 and CDR2 (germline): SGHVS, FNYEAQ. The CDR3 DNA sequence: TGTGCCAGCAGCTTGGGCGGGGATAGCGAAATTTCCTACGAGCAGTACTTC. Amino acids: CASSLGGDSEISYEQYF.

This chain links TRBV7-3 with TRBJ2-3, with D perhaps matching TRBD1 (5 bases). The CDR3 length is 14 residues. Germline V lookup: CDR1 SGHTA, CDR2 FQGTGA. Trimming shortened V by 1 base and J by 1 base, and 6 bases separated the two germline ends. The DNA for the CDR3 is TGTGCCAGCAGCTTAAGCAGGGGCACAGATACGCAGTATTTT. This encodes CASSLSRGTDTQYF.

The rearrangement uses TRBV14 and TRBJ2-7; perhaps TRBD1 as D (5 bases). V lost 7 bases, J lost 4 bases, and 5 bases lay in between. CDR1 SGHDN and CDR2 FVKESK come from the germline V gene. There are 10 residues in the CDR3. The CDR3 DNA follows: TGTGCCAGCAAGGGGTACGAGCAGTACTTC. As protein: CASKGYEQYF.

The chain joins TRBV6-2 or TRBV6-3 to TRBJ1-5; TRBD1 agrees at 8 bases. The V and J ends lost 1 base and 5 bases, in that order; junction bases with no gene match: 4. There are 15 residues in the CDR3. From germline, CDR1 is MNHEY and CDR2 SVGEGT. Here the CDR3 reads CASSYWNRGDQPQHF. The CDR3 region has the DNA TGTGCCAGCAGTTACTGGAACAGGGGGGATCAGCCCCAGCATTTT.

The chain uses TRBV7-9 and TRBJ1-2, with 10 bases that match TRBD1. Per germline, CDR1 SEHNR and CDR2 FQNEAQ (reference sequence). The V and J ends lost 5 bases and 8 bases, in that order; junction bases with no gene match: 14. The CDR3 is made up of 16 amino acids. The CDR3 loop is CASSTSKDGDRGGYTF. The CDR3 coding sequence is TGTGCCAGCAGCACTTCAAAAGATGGGGACAGGGGCGGCTACACCTTC.